The 15 T cell receptor beta chains listed next were all sequenced from one sample in a study of blood T cells in healthy people across ages. Together with a sample-barcoded 5' primer, a J-beta primer mix was included in a second PCR lasting roughly 6 to 12 cycles. MiXCR, run by TCRdb on the 5' RACE reads, gives a single entry per CDR3 protein. The sample lists hundreds of thousands of distinct CDR3 sequences; roughly 50% were seen once. Material for sequencing was blood. Source of these receptors: a man aged 25-45 years in good health.

The rearrangement joins TRBV28 to TRBJ1-1; 7 bases align to TRBD1. Trimming removed 5 bases from V and 10 bases from J; junction bases left unmatched: 7. The CDR3 extends over 12 amino acids. Germline CDR1 and CDR2: MDHEN and SYDVKM. CDR3 DNA: TGTGCCAGCAGTGACAGGGTTAAACGAGCTTTCTTT. Amino acids: CASSDRVKRAFF.

The chain uses TRBV6-1 and TRBJ1-6; D is undetermined. The V gene lost 2 bases and the J gene lost 7 bases, with 9 bases spanning the gap. CDR1 MNHNS and CDR2 SASEGT come from the germline V gene. The CDR3 consists of 14 residues. CDR3 region: CASSESQANSPLHF. The CDR3 nucleotides read TGTGCCAGCAGTGAATCTCAGGCGAATTCACCCCTCCACTTT.

This clonotype was seen only once. The chain joins TRBV12-3 or TRBV12-4 to TRBJ1-1; D possibly corresponds to TRBD1 (6 bases). The V end was cut by 0 bases, the J end by 0 bases, with 11 bases between. This CDR3 has 16 residues. CDR3 in DNA: TGTGCCAGCAGTTTAGCGCTTGGGGGCGTGAACACTGAAGCTTTCTTT. Amino acids: CASSLALGGVNTEAFF.

This clonotype was counted a few times. The rearrangement uses TRBV25-1 and TRBJ2-6; D is uncertain. V shed 7 bases and J shed 0 bases, with 4 bases lying between them. In germline, CDR1 is MGHDK, CDR2 SYGVNS. This CDR3 spans 13 amino acids. The CDR3 spells CASTYSGANVLTF. CDR3 bases: TGTGCCAGCACCTACTCTGGGGCCAACGTCCTGACTTTC.

This chain joins TRBV2 and TRBJ2-7; D might be TRBD2 (5 bases). CDR3 length: 15 amino acids. The germline gives CDR1 SNHLY, CDR2 FYNNEI. Trimming cost V 2 bases and J 7 bases, with 18 bases left between them. CDR3 sequence reads: CASSERETPTSEQYF. CDR3 DNA sequence: TGTGCCAGCAGTGAAAGGGAGACCCCTACGAGTGAGCAGTACTTC. The full variable domain, with the rest looked up from reference TRBV2 and TRBJ2-7, is EPEVTQTPSHQVTQMGQEVILRCVPISNHLYFYWYRQILGQKVEFLVSFYNNEISEKSEIFDDQFSVERPDGSNFTLKIRSTKLEDSAMYFCASSERETPTSEQYFGPGTRLTVT.

The table lists this clonotype with a few counts. The chain carries TRBV27 and TRBJ2-6; D not certain. Germline CDR1 is MNHEY and CDR2 is SMNVEV (reference sequence). The CDR3 consists of 15 residues. V lost 6 bases, J lost 0 bases, and 9 bases lay in between. Here the CDR3 DNA reads TGTGCCAGCAGCCTAACCCCCTCTGGGGCCAACGTCCTGACTTTC. Translating gives CASSLTPSGANVLTF.

This clonotype was observed a few times. The chain recombines TRBV5-1 with TRBJ1-6; 10 positions agree with TRBD1. Germline CDR1 SGHRS, CDR2 YFSETQ. J lost 5 bases, V lost 4 bases, and 3 bases had no gene match. CDR3 length: 15 residues. DNA of the CDR3: TGCGCCAGCAGCACCGGGACAGGGGATAATTCACCCCTCCACTTT. Translating it yields CASSTGTGDNSPLHF.

The DNA of the CDR3 is TGTGCCAGCAGCCCCGGGACTAGCGGGGGGGCCTCTCCAGATACGCAGTATTTT. Its translation is CASSPGTSGGASPDTQYF. The chain joins TRBV11-2 to TRBJ2-3; 16 nucleotides line up with TRBD2. Germline CDR1 is SGHAT and CDR2 is FQNNGV. CDR3 length: 18 residues. The ends lost 5 bases at V and 4 bases at J; junction bases unmatched: 9.

The chain uses TRBV11-3 and TRBJ1-2; TRBD1 matches 7 bases. The junction had 3 bases not matched to a gene; V was cut back by 0 bases and J by 2 bases. CDR3 size: 15 residues. Germline V gene sequence: CDR1 SGHNT, CDR2 YENEEA. The CDR3: CASSLDLTGNYGYTF. The DNA of the CDR3 is TGTGCCAGCAGCTTAGACCTGACAGGGAACTATGGCTACACCTTC.

To note about this clonotype: One end of the junction does not line up with germline, which may come from a read error. The CDR3 sequence is CAWSEGTGNQPLHF. The DNA for the CDR3 is TGTGCCTGGAGTGAAGGGACAGGAAATCAGCCCCTGCATTTT. This chain connects TRBV30 to TRBJ1-5; 8 bases map to TRBD1. The germline V gene has CDR1 GTSNPN and CDR2 SVGIG (reference sequence). This CDR3 comprises 14 residues.

The rearrangement links TRBV6-1 to TRBJ2-7; TRBD2 matches 13 bases. The J call is uncertain, as TRBJ2-5 better fits the DNA end. Per the germline V gene, CDR1 is MNHNS and CDR2 is SASEGT. CDR3 length: 15 amino acids. The CDR3 DNA sequence: TGTGCCAGCAGCGGACTAGCGGGGGAAAAAGAGACCCAGTACTTC. Translating gives CASSGLAGEKETQYF.

This chain connects TRBV9 to TRBJ2-3; 9 bases fit TRBD1. The germline CDR1 and CDR2 sequences are SGDLS and YYNGEE. Trimming removed 0 bases from V and 4 bases from J; junction bases left unmatched: 6. This CDR3 comprises 16 residues. CDR3 residues: CASSVGGTGRADTQYF. The DNA for the CDR3 is TGTGCCAGCAGCGTAGGTGGGACAGGGCGAGCAGATACGCAGTATTTT. The full variable domain, with the rest looked up from reference TRBV9 and TRBJ2-3, is DSGVTQTPKHLITATGQRVTLRCSPRSGDLSVYWYQQSLDQGLQFLIQYYNGEERAKGNILERFSAQQFPDLHSELNLSSLELGDSALYFCASSVGGTGRADTQYFGPGTRLTVL.

The chain is built from TRBV3-1 and TRBJ2-1; 7 bases fit TRBD1. The DNA end is more similar to TRBJ2-7, so the J call may be wrong. The CDR3 extends over 14 amino acids. Per germline, CDR1 LGHDT and CDR2 YNNKEL (reference sequence). The CDR3 sequence is CASSPTGVLDEQYF. DNA of the CDR3: TGTGCCAGCAGCCCCACAGGGGTTCTGGATGAGCAGTACTTC.

The V gene is TRBV24-1, the J gene TRBJ2-7; D remains unclear. The germline V and J ends were trimmed by 4 bases and 5 bases, with 14 bases remaining between them. Germline V gives CDR1 KGHDR, CDR2 SFDVKD. The CDR3 loop spans 14 amino acids. CDR3 DNA: TGTGCCACCAGTGAGACCCGGGCTACCGACGAGCAGTACTTC. Translating it yields CATSETRATDEQYF.

CDR3 bases: TGTGCCAGCAGCCGCGGTGGGACAGGGGTCTACGAGCAGTACTTC. The encoded protein is CASSRGGTGVYEQYF. The V call is TRBV7-2, the J call TRBJ2-7; 10 nucleotides align to TRBD1. Losses at the gene ends were 5 bases for V and 3 bases for J; bases not matched to a gene: 7. Germline V gene sequence: CDR1 SGHTA, CDR2 FQGNSA. The CDR3 loop spans 15 amino acids.